This T cell receptor (beta chain) was sequenced in a study of T cell repertoires in cytomegalovirus infection. TCRdb re-called the reads with MiXCR, one entry per CDR3 protein. The sample contains some 920,000 distinct CDR3 sequences, 30% to 40% of which appear only once. Turning to this clonotype: Its antigen is currently unknown.

This CDR3 is 16 amino acids long. V was trimmed by 5 bases and J by 4 bases, leaving 18 bases between them. This TCR was sampled from a human donor in good health (CMV status not recorded). Some clones in this sample may be carry-over from other donors' samples. Sample: cultured CD8+ T cells from PBMCs, taken from culture after CMV antigen stimulation. The chain carries TRBV12-3 or TRBV12-4 and TRBJ1-3; D is undetermined. The CDR3 sequence: CASSGRETRSGNTIYF. The CDR3 nucleotides read TGTGCCAGCAGTGGGAGGGAGACGCGTTCCGGAAACACCATATATTTT.